This T cell receptor (beta chain) was documented in a study of T cell responses to AZD1222 COVID-19 vaccine. Findings and caveats of the study: After two AZD1222 doses, spike-specific TCR breadth and depth rose versus day 0.

Note on this clone: Its antigen remains unknown.

Pooled together were second doses at about 4 or about 12 weeks. J gave up 4 bases and V 2 bases, and 1 base lay outside the gene matches. This CDR3 is built from 14 residues. Germline CDR1 reads ENHRY; CDR2 reads SYGVKD. Using immunoSEQ multiplex PCR, the repertoire was profiled, and TCRdb retains in-frame clones only, with some absent. The table records 150,000 to 200,000 clones, 80% to 90% of them present only once. J is TRBJ2-3 and V is TRBV10-3; 9 bases are shared with TRBD1. The sample was peripheral blood, taken 28 days after the second AZD1222 dose. This clonotype was obtained from an adult who received the AZD1222 COVID-19 vaccine. This chain's CDR3 is CAISEGQGPDTQYF. CDR3 DNA: TGTGCCATCAGTGAGGGACAGGGGCCAGATACGCAGTATTTT.